This TCR beta chain came from a study of T cell responses to AZD1222 COVID-19 vaccine (dated by TCRdb to the early 2020s). With respect to the entire study: A total of 233 trial participants underwent TCR sequencing, of whom 200 to 220 received two doses of AZD1222 and about 26 received two doses of the MenACWY control vaccine. Trial participants were enrolled by age into 18-55, 56-69 and 70-plus year subgroups, with roughly 150, 30 and 60 TCR-sequenced participants respectively. Broader findings and caveats from the paper: Most participants were white British and females outnumbered males, and the authors suggested that clonal diversity may have been underestimated. Reportedly, close to half of the unique spike-specific TCRs recognized epitopes lying outside the regions that are mutated in the B.1.351 and B.1.1.7 variants. A significant rise in spike-specific TCR breadth and depth was observed after two AZD1222 doses relative to day 0 and relative to MenACWY recipients. Conclusions about previously exposed vaccinees were limited because only five to seven AZD1222 recipients were SARS-CoV-2 seropositive at baseline. Because no samples from the day 14 peak response were available, repertoires could be characterized only after the peak T cell response. The 56-69-year group was small, and its depth increase did not reach significance, likely because of low power. The whole spike protein was spanned by vaccine-associated CD4 TCRs, and dominant responses were seen in regions 160-218 and 743-854.

V is shortened by 1 base, J by 3 bases, and the region joining them spans 9 bases. CDR1 MGHRA and CDR2 YSYEKL were looked up in the germline V gene. The cysteine opens and the phenylalanine closes a CDR3 of 14 amino acids. Only the CDR3 region is kept as DNA, spanning 42 bases read in frame from base 1. Sample time point, as interpreted from the label and publication: baseline before first vaccination. The label giving this sample's treatment or condition can be read as: meningococcal conjugate vaccine given as trial control. Samples from vaccinated people were obtained from the UK trials COV001 and COV002, which included a single-blind randomized controlled phase 2/3 trial of AZD1222 (ChAdOx1 nCoV-19) in healthy adults. For TCRbeta chain sequencing, PBMC samples were collected from trial participants at day 0 and at day 28 after the second dose. The CDR3 regions of human TCRbeta chains were analyzed by immunosequencing. In the source study's methods: Repertoire TCRs were matched against a reference library of SARS-CoV-2-specific TCRs generated with the MIRA antigen-specificity platform. Breadth was defined as the fraction of unique TCRs that were SARS-CoV-2-associated, and depth was defined as the fraction of total T cells that were SARS-CoV-2-associated. Each spike-specific TCR was assigned to its reactive spike region and to a CD4 or CD8 class using the MIRA data. Log10-transformed breadth and depth values were compared by one-way ANOVA with Sidak's multiple comparisons tests. The clones in this table, taken by TCRdb from immuneACCESS, are in-frame only. Not every clone is retained; where verified, under half of the shortfall comes from an unresolved V gene, and the cause of the rest is unknown. For V, J and clone size, that table is used; D and trimming come from the DNA. This sample has approximately 81,000 clones in its table, and under 95% of those were observed once. Jointly, the top ten make up about 4.9% of the sample.

This clone was seen only once. There is no known antigen for this receptor. One base away there is no much larger clone; base qualities are not given. This specimen was peripheral blood, taken on day 0 of MenACWY control vaccination. This receptor was taken from an adult in good health. The chain was built from TRBV4-1 and TRBJ1-1; the D gene is not confidently resolved. The sequenced DNA is TGCGCCAGCAGCCAAGGGGCTTTAGACACTGAAGCTTTCTTT. Translated, this gives CASSQGALDTEAFF.